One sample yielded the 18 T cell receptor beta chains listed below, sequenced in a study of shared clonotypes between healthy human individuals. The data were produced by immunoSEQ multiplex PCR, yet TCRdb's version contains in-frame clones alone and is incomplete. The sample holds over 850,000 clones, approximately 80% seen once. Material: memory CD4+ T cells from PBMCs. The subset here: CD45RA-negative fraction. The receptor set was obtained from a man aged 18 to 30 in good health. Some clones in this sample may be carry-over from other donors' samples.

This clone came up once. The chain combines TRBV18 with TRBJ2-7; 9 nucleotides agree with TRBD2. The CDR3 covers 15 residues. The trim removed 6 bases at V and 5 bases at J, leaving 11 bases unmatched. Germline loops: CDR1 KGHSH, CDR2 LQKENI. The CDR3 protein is CASSPLAGDIDEQYF. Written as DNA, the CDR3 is TGTGCCAGCTCCCCCTTAGCGGGAGATATCGACGAGCAGTACTTC.

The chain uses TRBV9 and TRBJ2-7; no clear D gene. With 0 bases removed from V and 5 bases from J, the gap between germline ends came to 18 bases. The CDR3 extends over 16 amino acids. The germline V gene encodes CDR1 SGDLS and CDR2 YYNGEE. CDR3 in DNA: TGTGCCAGCAGCGTAGGGCTGGACGTCGGTTTCCACGAGCAGTACTTC. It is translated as CASSVGLDVGFHEQYF.

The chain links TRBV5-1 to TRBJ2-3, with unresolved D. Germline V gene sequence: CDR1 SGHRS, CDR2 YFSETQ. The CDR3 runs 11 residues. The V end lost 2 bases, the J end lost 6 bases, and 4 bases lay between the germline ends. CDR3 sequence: CASSFFDTQYF. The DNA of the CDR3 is TGCGCCAGCAGCTTCTTCGATACGCAGTATTTT.

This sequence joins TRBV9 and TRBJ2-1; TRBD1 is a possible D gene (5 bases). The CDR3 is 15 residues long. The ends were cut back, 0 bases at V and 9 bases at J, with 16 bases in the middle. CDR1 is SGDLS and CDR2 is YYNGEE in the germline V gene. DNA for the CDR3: TGTGCCAGCAGCGTAGACAGGCCCCCTCTGGGTGAGCAGTTCTTC. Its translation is CASSVDRPPLGEQFF.

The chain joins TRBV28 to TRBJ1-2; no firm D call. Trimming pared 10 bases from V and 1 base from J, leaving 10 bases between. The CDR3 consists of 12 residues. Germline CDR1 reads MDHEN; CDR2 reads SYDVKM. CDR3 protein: CANGRINYGYTF. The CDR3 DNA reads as TGTGCCAACGGCCGGATTAACTATGGCTACACCTTC.

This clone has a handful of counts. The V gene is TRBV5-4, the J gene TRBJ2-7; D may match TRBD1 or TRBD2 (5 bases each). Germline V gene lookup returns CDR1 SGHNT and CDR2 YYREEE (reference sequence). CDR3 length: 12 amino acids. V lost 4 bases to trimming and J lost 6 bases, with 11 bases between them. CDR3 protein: CASSALGTEQYF. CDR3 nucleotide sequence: TGTGCCAGCAGCGCACTAGGGACCGAGCAGTACTTC.

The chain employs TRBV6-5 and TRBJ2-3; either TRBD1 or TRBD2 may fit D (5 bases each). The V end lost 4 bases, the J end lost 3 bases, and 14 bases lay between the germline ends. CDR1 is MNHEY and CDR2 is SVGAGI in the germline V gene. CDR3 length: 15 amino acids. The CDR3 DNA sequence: TGTGCCAGCAGTTTTGGGGGAGAGAGGACAGATACGCAGTATTTT. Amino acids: CASSFGGERTDTQYF.

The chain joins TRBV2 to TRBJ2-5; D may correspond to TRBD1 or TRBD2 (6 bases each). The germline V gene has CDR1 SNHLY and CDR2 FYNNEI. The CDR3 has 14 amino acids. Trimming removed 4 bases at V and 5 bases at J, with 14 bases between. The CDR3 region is CASSVTGAEETQYF. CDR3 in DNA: TGTGCCAGCAGTGTAACGGGGGCGGAGGAGACCCAGTACTTC.

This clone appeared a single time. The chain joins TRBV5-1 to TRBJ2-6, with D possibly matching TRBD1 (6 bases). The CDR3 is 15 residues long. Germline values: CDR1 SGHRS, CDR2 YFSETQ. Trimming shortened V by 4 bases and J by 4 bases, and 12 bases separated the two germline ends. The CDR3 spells CASSATGSGANVLTF. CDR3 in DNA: TGCGCCAGCAGCGCAACAGGGTCAGGGGCCAACGTCCTGACTTTC. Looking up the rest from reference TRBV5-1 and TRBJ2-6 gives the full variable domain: KAGVTQTPRYLIKTRGQQVTLSCSPISGHRSVSWYQQTPGQGLQFLFEYFSETQRNKGNFPGRFSGRQFSNSRSEMNVSTLELGDSALYLCASSATGSGANVLTFGAGSRLTVL.

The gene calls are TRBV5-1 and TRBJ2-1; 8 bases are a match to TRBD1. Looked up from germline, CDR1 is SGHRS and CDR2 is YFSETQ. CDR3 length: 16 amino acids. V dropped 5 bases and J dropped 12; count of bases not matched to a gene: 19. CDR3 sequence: CASRTTTGAGWLAQFF. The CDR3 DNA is TGCGCCAGCAGAACGACGACAGGGGCGGGTTGGCTAGCGCAGTTCTTC. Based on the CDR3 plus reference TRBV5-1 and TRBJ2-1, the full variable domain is KAGVTQTPRYLIKTRGQQVTLSCSPISGHRSVSWYQQTPGQGLQFLFEYFSETQRNKGNFPGRFSGRQFSNSRSEMNVSTLELGDSALYLCASRTTTGAGWLAQFFGPGTRLTVL.

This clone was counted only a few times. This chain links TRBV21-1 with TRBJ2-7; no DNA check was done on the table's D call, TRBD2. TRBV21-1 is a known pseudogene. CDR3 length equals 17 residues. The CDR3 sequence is CASSKEGPSGLSYEQYF. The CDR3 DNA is TGTGCCAGCAGCAAAGAGGGACCTAGCGGGCTCTCCTACGAGCAGTACTTC.

The CDR3 bases are TGTGCCACCAGGACCGGGACAGTTTTTTACGAGCAGTACTTC. Its protein is CATRTGTVFYEQYF. This rearrangement joins TRBV6-6 to TRBJ2-7, with 7 nucleotides matching TRBD1. This CDR3 has 14 residues. Germline V gives CDR1 MNHNY, CDR2 SVGAGI (reference sequence). The V gene end was trimmed by 10 bases and the J gene end by 4 bases; junction bases not matched to a gene: 13.

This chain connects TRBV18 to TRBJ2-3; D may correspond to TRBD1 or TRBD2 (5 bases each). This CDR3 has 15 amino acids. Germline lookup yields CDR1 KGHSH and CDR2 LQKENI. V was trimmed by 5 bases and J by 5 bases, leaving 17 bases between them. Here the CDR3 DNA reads TGTGCCAGCTCATTTACAGAGACGGGACGAGATACGCAGTATTTT. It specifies CASSFTETGRDTQYF.

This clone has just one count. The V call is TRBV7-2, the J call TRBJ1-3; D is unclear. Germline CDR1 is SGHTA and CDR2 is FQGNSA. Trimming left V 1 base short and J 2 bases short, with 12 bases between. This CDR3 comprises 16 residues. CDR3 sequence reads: CASSLDWARTGNTIYF. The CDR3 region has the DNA TGTGCCAGCAGCTTAGATTGGGCCCGGACTGGAAACACCATATATTTT. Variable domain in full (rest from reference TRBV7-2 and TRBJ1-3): GAGVSQSPSNKVTEKGKDVELRCDPISGHTALYWYRQSLGQGLEFLIYFQGNSAPDKSGLPSDRFSAERTGGSVSTLTIQRTQQEDSAVYLCASSLDWARTGNTIYFGEGSWLTVV.

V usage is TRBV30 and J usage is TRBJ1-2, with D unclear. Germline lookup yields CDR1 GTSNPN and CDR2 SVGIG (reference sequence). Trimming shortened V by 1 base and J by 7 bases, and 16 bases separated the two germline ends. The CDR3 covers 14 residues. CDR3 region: CAWSAGGLATGYTF. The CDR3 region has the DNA TGTGCCTGGAGTGCGGGAGGACTAGCAACTGGCTACACCTTC.

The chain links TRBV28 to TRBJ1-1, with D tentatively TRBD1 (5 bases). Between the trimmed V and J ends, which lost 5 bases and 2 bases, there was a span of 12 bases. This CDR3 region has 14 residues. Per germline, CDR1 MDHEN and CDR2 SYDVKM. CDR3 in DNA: TGTGCCAGCAGTCGACTAGGACAAAACACTGAAGCTTTCTTT. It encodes CASSRLGQNTEAFF.

CDR3 residues: CASSPARGSDEQYF. The CDR3 DNA reads TGTGCCAGCAGCCCCGCGAGGGGGAGCGACGAGCAGTACTTC. The rearrangement uses TRBV4-2 and TRBJ2-7; D is possibly TRBD1 (6 bases). The CDR3 covers 14 residues. Trimming left V 4 bases short and J 5 bases short, with 15 bases between. The germline V gene encodes CDR1 LGHNA and CDR2 YNFKEQ.

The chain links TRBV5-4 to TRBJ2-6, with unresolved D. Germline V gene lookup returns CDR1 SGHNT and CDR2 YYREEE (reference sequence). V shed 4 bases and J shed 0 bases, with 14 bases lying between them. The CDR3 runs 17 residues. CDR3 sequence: CASSTHRSSSGANVLTF. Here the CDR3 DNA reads TGTGCCAGCAGCACCCATCGGTCTAGCTCTGGGGCCAACGTCCTGACTTTC.